The clone carrying this T cell receptor (beta chain) came up once. Its specificity is unknown. The record originates from a study of cytomegalovirus exposure and HLA in healthy donors. The PCR used 60 Vbeta and 13 Jbeta primers. The table came from immunoSEQ multiplex PCR; TCRdb's copy has only in-frame clones and leaves some out. The repertoire holds tens of thousands of clones, with about four fifths as singletons. General study findings and limits: A likely sequencing artifact accounted for one observed cluster of highly shared sequence variants. Productive rates of about 87% or about 30% were seen for most TCR beta V segments in an earlier analysis. The CMV antigen specificity of a few CMV-associated chains was confirmed through in vitro analysis. Presence/absence results assume similar sequencing depth per donor, which may not hold.

The receptor was isolated from a man aged 25 to 45 in good health and CMV-seropositive. Sequencing was done on a sample of PBMCs.

CDR3 nucleotides: TGTGCCAGTTCGACGACAGTCTCACCCCTCCACTTT. Translated, it gives CASSTTVSPLHF. The V gene is TRBV28, the J gene TRBJ1-6, with D maybe TRBD1 (5 bases). In germline, CDR1 is MDHEN, CDR2 SYDVKM. The CDR3 totals 12 residues. The V and J ends lost 9 bases and 10 bases respectively, with 13 bases between them.